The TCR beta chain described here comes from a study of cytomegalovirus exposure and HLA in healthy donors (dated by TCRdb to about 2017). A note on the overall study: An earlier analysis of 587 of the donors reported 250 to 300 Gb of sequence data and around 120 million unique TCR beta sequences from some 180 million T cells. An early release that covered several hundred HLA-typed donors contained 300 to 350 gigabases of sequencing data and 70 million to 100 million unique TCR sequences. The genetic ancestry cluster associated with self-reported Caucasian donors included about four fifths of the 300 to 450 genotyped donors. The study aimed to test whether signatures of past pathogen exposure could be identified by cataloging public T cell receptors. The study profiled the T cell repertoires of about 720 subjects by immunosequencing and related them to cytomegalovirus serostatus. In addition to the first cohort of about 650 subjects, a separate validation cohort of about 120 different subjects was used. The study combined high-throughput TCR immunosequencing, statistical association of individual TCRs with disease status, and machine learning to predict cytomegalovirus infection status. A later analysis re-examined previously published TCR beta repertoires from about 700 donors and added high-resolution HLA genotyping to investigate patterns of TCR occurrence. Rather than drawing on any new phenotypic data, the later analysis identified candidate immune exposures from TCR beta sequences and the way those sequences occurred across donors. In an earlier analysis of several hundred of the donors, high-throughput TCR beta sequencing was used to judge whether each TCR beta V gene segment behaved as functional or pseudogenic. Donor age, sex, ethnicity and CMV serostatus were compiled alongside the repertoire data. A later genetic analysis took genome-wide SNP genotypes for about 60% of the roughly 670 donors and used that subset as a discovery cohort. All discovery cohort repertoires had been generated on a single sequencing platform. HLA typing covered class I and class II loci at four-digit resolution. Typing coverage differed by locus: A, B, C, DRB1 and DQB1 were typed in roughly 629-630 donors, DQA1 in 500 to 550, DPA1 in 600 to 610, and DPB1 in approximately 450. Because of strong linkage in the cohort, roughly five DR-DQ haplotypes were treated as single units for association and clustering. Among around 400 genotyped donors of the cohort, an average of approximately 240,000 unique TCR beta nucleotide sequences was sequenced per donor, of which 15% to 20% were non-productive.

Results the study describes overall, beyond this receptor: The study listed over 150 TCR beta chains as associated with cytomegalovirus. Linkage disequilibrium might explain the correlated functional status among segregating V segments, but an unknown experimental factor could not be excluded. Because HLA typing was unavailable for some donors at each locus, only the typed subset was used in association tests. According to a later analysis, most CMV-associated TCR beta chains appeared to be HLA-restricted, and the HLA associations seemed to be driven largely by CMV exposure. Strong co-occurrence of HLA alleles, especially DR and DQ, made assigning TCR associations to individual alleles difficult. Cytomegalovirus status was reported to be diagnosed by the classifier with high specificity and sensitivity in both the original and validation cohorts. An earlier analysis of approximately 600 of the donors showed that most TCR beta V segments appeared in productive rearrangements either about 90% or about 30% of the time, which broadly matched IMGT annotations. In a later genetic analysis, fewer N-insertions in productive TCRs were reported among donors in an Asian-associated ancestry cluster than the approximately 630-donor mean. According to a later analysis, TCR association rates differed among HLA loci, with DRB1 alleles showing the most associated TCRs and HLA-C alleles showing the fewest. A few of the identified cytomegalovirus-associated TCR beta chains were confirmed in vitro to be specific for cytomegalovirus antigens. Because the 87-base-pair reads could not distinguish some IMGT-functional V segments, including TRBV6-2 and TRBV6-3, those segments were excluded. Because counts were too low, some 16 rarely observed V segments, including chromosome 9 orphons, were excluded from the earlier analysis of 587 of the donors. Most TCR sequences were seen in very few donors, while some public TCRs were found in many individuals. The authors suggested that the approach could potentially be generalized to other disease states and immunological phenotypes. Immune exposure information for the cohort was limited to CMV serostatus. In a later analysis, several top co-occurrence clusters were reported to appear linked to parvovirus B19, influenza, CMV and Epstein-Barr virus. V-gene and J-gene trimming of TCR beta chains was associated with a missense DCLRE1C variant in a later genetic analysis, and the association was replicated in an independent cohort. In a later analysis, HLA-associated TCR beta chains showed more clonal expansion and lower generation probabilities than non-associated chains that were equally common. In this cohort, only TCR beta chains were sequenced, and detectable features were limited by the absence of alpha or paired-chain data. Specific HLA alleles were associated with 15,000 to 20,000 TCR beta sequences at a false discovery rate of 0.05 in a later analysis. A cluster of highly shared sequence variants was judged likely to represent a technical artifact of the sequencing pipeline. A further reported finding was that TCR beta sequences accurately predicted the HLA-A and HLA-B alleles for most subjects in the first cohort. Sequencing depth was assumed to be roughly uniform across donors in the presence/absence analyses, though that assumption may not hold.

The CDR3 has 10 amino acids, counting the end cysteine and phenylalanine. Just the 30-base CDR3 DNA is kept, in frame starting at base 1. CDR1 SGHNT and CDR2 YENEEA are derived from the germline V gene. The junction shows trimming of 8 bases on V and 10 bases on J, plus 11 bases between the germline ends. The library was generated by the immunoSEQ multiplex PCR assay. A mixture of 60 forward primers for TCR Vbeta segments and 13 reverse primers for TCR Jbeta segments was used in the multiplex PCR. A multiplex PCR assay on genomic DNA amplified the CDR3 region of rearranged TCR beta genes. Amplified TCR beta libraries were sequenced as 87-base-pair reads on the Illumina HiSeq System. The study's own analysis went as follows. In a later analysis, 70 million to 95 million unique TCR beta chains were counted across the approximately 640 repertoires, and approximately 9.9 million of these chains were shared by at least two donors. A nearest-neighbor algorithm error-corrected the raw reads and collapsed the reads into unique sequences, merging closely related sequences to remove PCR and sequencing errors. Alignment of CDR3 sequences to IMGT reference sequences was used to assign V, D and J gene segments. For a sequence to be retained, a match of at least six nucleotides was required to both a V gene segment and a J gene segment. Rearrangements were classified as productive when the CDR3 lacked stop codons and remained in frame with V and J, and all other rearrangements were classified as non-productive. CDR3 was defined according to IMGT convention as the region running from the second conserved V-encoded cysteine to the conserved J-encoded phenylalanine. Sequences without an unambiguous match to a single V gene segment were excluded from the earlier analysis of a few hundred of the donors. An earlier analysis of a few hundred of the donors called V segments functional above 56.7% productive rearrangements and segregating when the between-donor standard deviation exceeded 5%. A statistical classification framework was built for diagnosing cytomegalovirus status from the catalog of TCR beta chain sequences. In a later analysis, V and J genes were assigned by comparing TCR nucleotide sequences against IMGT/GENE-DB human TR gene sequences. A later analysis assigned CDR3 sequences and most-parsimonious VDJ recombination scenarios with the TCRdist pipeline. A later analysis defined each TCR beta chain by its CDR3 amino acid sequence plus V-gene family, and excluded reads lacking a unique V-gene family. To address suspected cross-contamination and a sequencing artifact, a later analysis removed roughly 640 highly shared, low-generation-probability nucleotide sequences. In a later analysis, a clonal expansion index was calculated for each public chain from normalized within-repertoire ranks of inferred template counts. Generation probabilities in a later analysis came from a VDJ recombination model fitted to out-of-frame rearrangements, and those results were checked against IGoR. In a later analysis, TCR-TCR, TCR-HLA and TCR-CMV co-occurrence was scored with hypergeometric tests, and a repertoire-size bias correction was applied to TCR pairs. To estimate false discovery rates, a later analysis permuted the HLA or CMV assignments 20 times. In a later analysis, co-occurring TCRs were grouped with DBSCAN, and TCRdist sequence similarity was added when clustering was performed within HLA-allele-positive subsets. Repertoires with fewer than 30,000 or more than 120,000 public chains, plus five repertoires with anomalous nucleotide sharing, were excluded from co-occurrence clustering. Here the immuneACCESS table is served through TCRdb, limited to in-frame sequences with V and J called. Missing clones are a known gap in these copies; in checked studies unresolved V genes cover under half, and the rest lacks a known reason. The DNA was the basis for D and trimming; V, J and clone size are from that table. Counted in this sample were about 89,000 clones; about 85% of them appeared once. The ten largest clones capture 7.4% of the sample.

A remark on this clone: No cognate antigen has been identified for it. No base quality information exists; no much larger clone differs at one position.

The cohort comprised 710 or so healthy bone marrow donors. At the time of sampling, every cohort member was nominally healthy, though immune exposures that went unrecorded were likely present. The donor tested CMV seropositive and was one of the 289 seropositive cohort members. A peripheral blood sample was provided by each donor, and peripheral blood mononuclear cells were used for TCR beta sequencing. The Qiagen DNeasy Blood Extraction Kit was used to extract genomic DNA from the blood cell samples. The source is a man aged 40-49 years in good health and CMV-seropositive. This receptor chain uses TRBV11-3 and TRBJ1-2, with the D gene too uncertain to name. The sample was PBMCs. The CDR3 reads CASLAGDYTF. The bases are TGTGCCAGCCTTGCGGGCGACTACACCTTC.